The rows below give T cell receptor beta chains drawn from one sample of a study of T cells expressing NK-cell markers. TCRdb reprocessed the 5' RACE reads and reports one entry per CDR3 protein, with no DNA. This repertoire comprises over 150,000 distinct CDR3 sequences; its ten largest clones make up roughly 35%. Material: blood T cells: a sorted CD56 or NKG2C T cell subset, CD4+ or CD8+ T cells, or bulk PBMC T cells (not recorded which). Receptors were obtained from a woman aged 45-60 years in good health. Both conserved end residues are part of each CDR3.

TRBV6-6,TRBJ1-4,CATCVSATNEKLFF
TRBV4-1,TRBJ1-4,CASSRLQATNEKLFF
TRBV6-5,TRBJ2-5,CASSFDRDEETQYF
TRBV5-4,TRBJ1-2,CASSPWTGDGYTF
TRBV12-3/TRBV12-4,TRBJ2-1,CASSPRASSYNEQFF
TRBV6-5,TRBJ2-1,CASSDPLAGEGDEQFF
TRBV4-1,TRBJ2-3,CASSNSLASSTDTQYF
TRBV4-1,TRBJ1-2,CASSTMGTRPYGYTF
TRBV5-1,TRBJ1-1,CASSAPVGAGMNTEAFF
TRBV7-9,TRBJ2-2,CASSREGSNTGELFF
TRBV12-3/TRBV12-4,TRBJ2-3,CASSETPSGRSTDTQYF
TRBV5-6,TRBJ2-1,CASSLTGHNEQFF
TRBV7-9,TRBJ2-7,CASSLINYEQYF
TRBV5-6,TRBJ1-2,CASSSGTGADGYTF
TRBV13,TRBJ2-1,CASSSDRSPNEQFF
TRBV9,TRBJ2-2,CASSVGFTNTGELFF